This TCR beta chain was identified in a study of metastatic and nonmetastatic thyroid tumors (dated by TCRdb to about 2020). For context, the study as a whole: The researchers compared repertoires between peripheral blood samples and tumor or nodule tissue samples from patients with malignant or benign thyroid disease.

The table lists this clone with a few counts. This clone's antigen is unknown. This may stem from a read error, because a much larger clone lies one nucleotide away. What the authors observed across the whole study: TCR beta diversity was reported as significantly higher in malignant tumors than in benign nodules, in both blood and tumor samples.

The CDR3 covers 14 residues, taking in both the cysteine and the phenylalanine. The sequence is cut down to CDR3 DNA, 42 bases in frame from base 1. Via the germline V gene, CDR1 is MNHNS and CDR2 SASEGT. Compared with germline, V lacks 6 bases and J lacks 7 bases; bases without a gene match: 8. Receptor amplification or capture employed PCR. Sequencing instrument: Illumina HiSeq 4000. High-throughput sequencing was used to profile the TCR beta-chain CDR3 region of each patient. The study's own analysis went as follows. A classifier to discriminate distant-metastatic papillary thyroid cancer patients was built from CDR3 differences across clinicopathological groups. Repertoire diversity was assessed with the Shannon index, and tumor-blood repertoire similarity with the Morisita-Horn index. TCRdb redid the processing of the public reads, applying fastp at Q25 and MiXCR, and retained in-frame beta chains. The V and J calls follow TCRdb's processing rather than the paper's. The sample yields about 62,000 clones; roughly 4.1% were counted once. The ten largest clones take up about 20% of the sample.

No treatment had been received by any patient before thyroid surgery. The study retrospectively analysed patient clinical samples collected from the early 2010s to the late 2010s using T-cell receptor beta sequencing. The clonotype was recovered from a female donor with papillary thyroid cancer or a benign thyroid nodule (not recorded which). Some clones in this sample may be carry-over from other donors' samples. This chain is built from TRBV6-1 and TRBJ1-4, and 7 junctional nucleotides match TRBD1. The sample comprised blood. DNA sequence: TGTGCCAGCAGCCGCGGGACAGATGTTGAAAAACTGTTTTTT. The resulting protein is CASSRGTDVEKLFF.